This T cell receptor beta chain was identified during a study of blood T cell repertoires in COVID-19. This clone was seen only a few times. The table came from immunoSEQ multiplex PCR; TCRdb's copy has only in-frame clones and leaves some out. The profile covers some 17,000 clones, with 80% appearing a single time and 11% taken by the ten largest. Trimming removed 3 bases from V and 6 bases from J, with 11 bases in between. This CDR3 contains 14 residues. CDR1 is LNHDA and CDR2 is SQIVND in the germline V gene (reference sequence). Source material: peripheral blood. The sequence was collected from a man older than 75 with acute or convalescent COVID-19. V usage is TRBV19 and J usage is TRBJ2-2, with D possibly matching TRBD1 (6 bases). CDR3 sequence (DNA): TGTGCCAGTAGTATTACAGGGAGCTCCGGGGAGCTGTTTTTT. Residues: CASSITGSSGELFF.